The clone carrying this T cell receptor beta chain has a single count. This CDR3 comprises 13 residues. V was clipped by 0 bases and J by 6 bases, with 7 bases between them. Germline V gene lookup returns CDR1 LGHNA and CDR2 YSLEER. The sample comes from a study of OX40 agonist ivuxolimab in advanced cancers. Overall study context: Each dose-escalation patient presented with hepatocellular carcinoma, melanoma, renal cell or head and neck cancer. Prior therapy, whether anti-PD-1, anti-PD-L1 or anti-CTLA-4, was allowed, and about 39% had some. Males comprised around 80% of the group, whose mean age was about 61 years (range 23 to 79).

TCRdb's table, derived via immunoSEQ multiplex PCR, lists solely in-frame clones and lacks some. The table shows 70,000 to 90,000 clones, with less than 85% occurring only once. The sample here was CD4+ or CD8+ T cells sorted from blood, taken in a trial of the OX40 agonist ivuxolimab. The chain links TRBV4-3 to TRBJ2-3; the D is unclear. This receptor was taken from an adult with an advanced solid tumor such as melanoma, head and neck, liver or kidney cancer. The CDR3 sequence: CASSQEGWDTQYF. DNA for the CDR3: TGCGCCAGCAGCCAAGAGGGCTGGGATACGCAGTATTTT.